This entry lists 11 T cell receptor beta chains sequenced from one sample in a study of CD8+ T cells in alopecia areata. Markers including CD4, CD8alpha, NKG2D and NKG2ACE guided sorting of pooled cutaneous lymph node cells. After isolation, RNA underwent reverse transcription to generate cDNA as the sequencing template. Measured with immunoSEQ multiplex PCR; TCRdb has only the in-frame clones, and not every one. The sample holds under 4,500 clones, and no clone turns up only once. Sequenced sample: CD8+ T cells sorted from a lymph node. The receptors shown here come from a C3H/HeJ mouse with alopecia areata. The strain's MHC: H2-k.

This clone was detected a few times. Gene names and germline match the mouse. The CDR3 end is not reached by the read, which stops 4 residues before it; the germline J gene fills it in. V usage is TRBV4 and J usage is TRBJ2-5, with 14 bases fitting TRBD2. Losses at the gene ends were 5 bases for V and 2 bases for J; bases not matched to a gene: 3. The CDR3 is 16 residues long. Germline V CDR1 and CDR2: LGHDT, YNNKQL (reference sequence). Partial CDR3 DNA: TGTGCCAGCAGCCGGGACTGGGGGGGCGGCCAAGAC. This sequence encodes CASSRDWGGGQD. The full CDR3 is CASSRDWGGGQDTQYF. The full variable domain, its missing parts supplied by reference TRBV4 and TRBJ2-5, is ETAVFQTPNYHVTQVGNEVSFNCKQTLGHDTMYWYKQDSKKLLKIMFSYNNKQLIVNETVPRRFSPQSSDKAHLNLRIKSVEPEDSAVYLCASSRDWGGGQDTQYFGPGTRLLVL.

By proportion, this clone is medium-sized. Gene names and germline match the mouse. The read gets to within 4 residues of the CDR3 end, and the germline J gene fills in the rest. V and J are TRBV17 and TRBJ2-3, with 9 bases identical to TRBD2. CDR3 length: 15 amino acids. With 6 bases clipped from V and 1 base from J, the junction kept 5 bases outside the gene matches. Germline V gene sequence: CDR1 MNHDT, CDR2 YYDKIL. The chain's CDR3 is CASSVRDWGAETLYF. The covered CDR3 bases are TGTGCTAGCAGCGTCCGGGACTGGGGTGCAGAA.

This clone was seen repeatedly, ten times or more. Germline and genes: mouse. The CDR3 end lies 4 residues beyond the end of the read and is filled in from the germline J gene. V and J are TRBV13-2 and TRBJ2-1, with 10 positions matching TRBD2. The CDR3 runs 16 residues. In germline, CDR1 is NNHNN, CDR2 SYGAGS (reference sequence). After removal of 1 base from V and 3 bases from J, the junction contained 4 bases not matched to a gene. The CDR3 bases that were read are TGTGCCAGCGGTGATAGGCTGGGGGGGCGCTATGCT. It codes for CASGDRLGGRYA. The whole CDR3 sequence is CASGDRLGGRYAEQFF.

Notes on this clone: Genes here carry mouse names. With the read ending 4 residues before the CDR3 end, the germline J gene is used to fill in that end. The gene calls are TRBV4 and TRBJ1-1; 9 bases fit TRBD1. Germline CDR1 reads LGHDT; CDR2 reads YNNKQL (reference sequence). V dropped 4 bases and J dropped 4; count of bases not matched to a gene: 4. The CDR3 is made up of 14 amino acids. Incomplete CDR3 DNA: TGTGCCAGCAGCTCGGGACAGGGAAGCACA. Translated, it gives CASSSGQGST. The complete CDR3 sequence is CASSSGQGSTEVFF. Full variable domain (missing parts from reference TRBV4 and TRBJ1-1): ETAVFQTPNYHVTQVGNEVSFNCKQTLGHDTMYWYKQDSKKLLKIMFSYNNKQLIVNETVPRRFSPQSSDKAHLNLRIKSVEPEDSAVYLCASSSGQGSTEVFFGKGTRLTVV.

Regarding this clone: These gene names are mouse names. The sequence runs out 4 residues before the end of the CDR3; the remainder is reconstructed from the germline J gene. The chain recombines TRBV13-2 with TRBJ1-2, with D tentatively TRBD1 (6 bases). Germline lookup yields CDR1 NNHNN and CDR2 SYGAGS (reference sequence). The CDR3 has 14 residues. Trimming took 7 bases from V and 0 from J, leaving 13 bases between them. CDR3 DNA, as far as it was read: TGTGCCAGCAGTATGGGACAAACAAACTCC. This sequence encodes CASSMGQTNS. The full CDR3 reads CASSMGQTNSDYTF.

This clone was observed a handful of times. The genes and germline here are from mouse. The sequenced fragment ends 4 residues before the CDR3 boundary, so the rest is inferred from the germline J gene. The chain couples TRBV13-3 to TRBJ1-2; D is ambiguous. In germline, CDR1 is NNHDY, CDR2 SYVADS. The CDR3 sequence is 11 residues long. Between the trimmed V and J ends, which lost 2 bases and 4 bases, there was a span of 3 bases. This CDR3 reads CASSEGSDYTF. CDR3 bases read: TGTGCCAGCAGTGAAGGCTCC.

The sample holds many counts of this clone. Mouse names are used for the genes. The CDR3 is cut off 4 residues early in the read; its end comes from the germline J gene. The gene calls are TRBV16 and TRBJ1-2, with 8 positions matching TRBD1. Losses at the gene ends were 5 bases for V and 2 bases for J; bases not matched to a gene: 1. The CDR3 runs 13 residues. Germline loops: CDR1 SGHSA, CDR2 FRNQAP. The sequenced CDR3 bases are TGTGCAAGCAGCGCAGGGGGCAACTCC. Its protein is CASSAGGNS. The full CDR3 protein reads CASSAGGNSDYTF.

This clone has a handful of counts. Mouse gene names and germline throughout. The sequenced fragment ends 4 residues before the CDR3 boundary, so the rest is inferred from the germline J gene. The rearrangement links TRBV29 to TRBJ1-2; D might be TRBD1 (5 bases). V lost 5 bases and J 3 bases, leaving 10 bases between the germline ends. Looked up from germline, CDR1 is MSHET and CDR2 is SYDVDS. This CDR3 comprises 13 residues. The sequenced part of the CDR3 DNA is TGTGCTAGCAGTCAACAGGAGGACTCC. Translated: CASSQQEDS. The whole CDR3 protein reads CASSQQEDSDYTF.

This clone came up a few times. The genes and germline here are from mouse. The CDR3 is cut off 4 residues early in the read; its end comes from the germline J gene. The genes are TRBV13-3 and TRBJ2-5; 9 bases map to TRBD1. CDR3 length equals 16 residues. J lost 1 base, V lost 2 bases, and 5 bases had no gene match. Germline-derived CDR1 and CDR2 are NNHDY and SYVADS. CDR3 residues: CASSDKRDRDQDTQYF. The covered CDR3 bases are TGTGCCAGCAGTGACAAGCGGGACAGGGACCAAGAC.

In its sample, this clone was seen many times. Gene names and germline match the mouse. With the read ending 4 residues before the CDR3 end, the germline J gene is used to fill in that end. The V and J genes are TRBV19 and TRBJ2-3; TRBD2 matches at 9 bases. The germline CDR1 and CDR2 sequences are FNHDT and SITEND (reference sequence). This CDR3 spans 16 amino acids. The chain's CDR3 is CASSILGGRGGETLYF. CDR3 DNA, as far as it was read: TGTGCCAGCAGTATTTTGGGGGGGCGCGGGGGAGAA.

This clone is termed medium-sized (0.01 to 0.1%). Genes and germline are mouse. The read terminates 4 residues ahead of where the CDR3 ends, so the germline J gene completes it. This chain joins TRBV5 and TRBJ2-3; tentatively, D is TRBD2 (6 bases). The CDR3 runs to 14 residues. Between the trimmed V and J ends, which lost 4 bases and 0 bases, there was a span of 8 bases. In germline, CDR1 is LGHNA, CDR2 YNLKQL (reference sequence). This CDR3 reads CASSRGDSAETLYF. The part of the CDR3 DNA that was read is TGTGCCAGCAGCCGGGGGGATAGTGCAGAA.